This TCR beta chain is drawn from a study of identical twins. TCRdb called the 5' RACE reads again in MiXCR, with one record for every CDR3 protein. This table holds fewer than 650,000 distinct CDR3 sequences, about 7.6% found once. Broader study findings: Recombination models fit unrelated individuals' TCR alpha sharing but underestimated twins'. When twins shared out-of-frame alpha sequences, those sequences had excess low generation probability. There is a chance that invariant MAIT and iNKT cells partially muddied zero-insertion analyses.

Details on this clonotype: The antigen is not known.

Between the trimmed V and J ends, which lost 10 bases and 4 bases, there was a span of 19 bases. Germline V gene lookup returns CDR1 MNHEY and CDR2 SVGEGT. The CDR3 totals 14 residues. This sample also appeared in a second study, on yellow fever vaccine responses in identical twins.

V and J are TRBV6-2 or TRBV6-3 and TRBJ1-2; the D is unclear. Sequenced input: PBMCs. The TCR sequence derives from a woman aged 18-29 years in good health. As DNA, the CDR3 is TGTGCCACCAGCCGGACGGGGTGGGGCTATGGCTACACCTTC. It translates to CATSRTGWGYGYTF.